The 26 T cell receptor beta chains below come from one sample, sequenced in a study of blood T cell repertoires in COVID-19. Assay used: immunoSEQ multiplex PCR; TCRdb lists only in-frame clones, some missing. The sample has 85,000 to 100,000 clones; roughly 80% are singletons. Material: peripheral blood. Receptors were obtained from a man aged 50 or older who had recovered from COVID-19.

The chain joins TRBV7-8 to TRBJ2-1, with D possibly matching TRBD2 (7 bases). CDR1 and CDR2 from the germline V gene are SGHVS and FQNEAQ. Between the trimmed V and J ends, which lost 10 bases and 8 bases, there was a span of 24 bases. The CDR3 is 15 residues long. CDR3 residues: CATQLGAGVLDEQFF. CDR3 DNA: TGTGCCACCCAGCTGGGGGCGGGAGTCTTAGATGAGCAGTTCTTC.

The V and J genes are TRBV9 and TRBJ2-5; 8 positions match TRBD2. Germline V gene data show CDR1 as SGDLS and CDR2 as YYNGEE. There are 15 residues in the CDR3. The junction had 10 bases not matched to a gene; V was cut back by 4 bases and J by 5 bases. This chain's CDR3 is CASSPQAVAGETQYF. Here the CDR3 DNA reads TGTGCCAGCAGCCCACAAGCGGTAGCGGGGGAGACCCAGTACTTC.

This clone was observed once. The chain links TRBV4-2 to TRBJ1-1; no definite D call. Germline CDR1 is LGHNA and CDR2 is YNFKEQ. V was shortened by 4 bases and J by 6 bases, with 21 bases between the two germline ends. The CDR3 length is 16 residues. CDR3 nucleotides: TGTGCCAGCAGCCCAGGAACGACATTAACCGGCTCTGAAGCTTTCTTT. Its translation: CASSPGTTLTGSEAFF.

The V and J genes are TRBV6-6 and TRBJ1-5, with 7 bases fitting TRBD1. Trimming cost V 5 bases and J 0 bases; bases outside gene matches: 7. CDR3 length: 16 amino acids. The V gene's germline CDR1 is MNHNY and CDR2 SVGAGI (reference sequence). The CDR3 region has the DNA TGTGCCAGCAGTCGCTGGGACAGACTTAGCAATCAGCCCCAGCATTTT. Translation: CASSRWDRLSNQPQHF.

The table lists this clone with a few counts. This chain joins TRBV19 and TRBJ1-1; TRBD1 matches at 8 bases. CDR1 and CDR2 (germline): LNHDA, SQIVND (reference sequence). The J segment lost 3 bases and the V segment lost 9 bases, leaving 9 bases of the junction unmatched. This CDR3 has 14 residues. The CDR3 loop is CASRQGRRDTEAFF. The CDR3 nucleotides are TGTGCCAGCCGACAGGGGAGGAGGGACACTGAAGCTTTCTTT.

This clone was seen only once. This CDR3 is CASSANPMLDEQFF. CDR3 bases: TGTGCCAGCAGCGCTAACCCCATGCTCGATGAGCAGTTCTTC. The rearrangement joins TRBV6-5 to TRBJ2-1; D is unclear. This CDR3 spans 14 amino acids. Trimming left V 6 bases short and J 8 bases short, with 17 bases between. Germline V CDR1 and CDR2: MNHEY, SVGAGI.

This clone was picked up a small number of times. The V gene is TRBV10-3, the J gene TRBJ2-7, with 9 positions matching TRBD1. The CDR3 sequence is 12 residues long. Germline V CDR1 and CDR2: ENHRY, SYGVKD. V gave up 11 bases and J gave up 6 bases; unmatched junction bases: 8. In DNA form, the CDR3 reads TGTGCCGCCAGGGGACAGGGTTCCGAGCAGTACTTC. Translated, it gives CAARGQGSEQYF.

This clone was picked up a small number of times. The chain has TRBV27 and TRBJ2-7; a possible D gene is TRBD1 (6 bases). Germline V gives CDR1 MNHEY, CDR2 SMNVEV (reference sequence). The ends were cut back, 6 bases at V and 3 bases at J, with 18 bases in the middle. This CDR3 has 15 residues. The chain's CDR3 is CASRRQVWGHYEQYF. The CDR3 region has the DNA TGTGCCAGCAGGCGACAGGTGTGGGGCCACTACGAGCAGTACTTC.

This clone appeared a few times. This chain links TRBV10-3 with TRBJ2-1, with 12 bases fitting TRBD2. The CDR3 sequence is 14 residues long. In germline, CDR1 is ENHRY, CDR2 SYGVKD. The V segment lost 4 bases and the J segment 8 bases; nucleotides outside the gene matches: 3. CDR3 residues: CAISGPSGGDEQFF. The CDR3 DNA reads as TGTGCCATCAGTGGCCCTAGCGGGGGGGATGAGCAGTTCTTC.

The CDR3 spells CASSQAPGGNQPQHF. The CDR3 DNA follows: TGTGCCAGCAGCCAAGCGCCAGGGGGCAATCAGCCCCAGCATTTT. The J gene is TRBJ1-5, the V gene TRBV4-2; D may be TRBD1 (6 bases). CDR1 and CDR2 (germline): LGHNA, YNFKEQ. This CDR3 region has 15 residues. The V gene lost 1 base and the J gene lost 2 bases, with 9 bases spanning the gap.

This chain uses TRBV24-1 with TRBJ2-1, with 8 bases matching TRBD2. CDR3 size: 16 residues. V gave up 3 bases and J gave up 6 bases; unmatched junction bases: 9. Per the germline V gene, CDR1 is KGHDR and CDR2 is SFDVKD. The chain's CDR3 is CATSDTGTRSVNEQFF. The CDR3 bases are TGTGCCACCAGTGATACCGGGACTAGGTCTGTCAATGAGCAGTTCTTC.

This chain connects TRBV12-3 or TRBV12-4 to TRBJ2-7; the match to TRBD2 covers 9 bases. The CDR3 has 13 amino acids. The ends lost 6 bases at V and 4 bases at J; junction bases unmatched: 4. CDR3 sequence (DNA): TGTGCCAGCAGGGTAGCGGGAGTGTACGAGCAGTACTTC. Translation: CASRVAGVYEQYF.

The V call is TRBV5-1, the J call TRBJ1-2, with TRBD1 matching over 7 bases. Germline V CDR1 and CDR2: SGHRS, YFSETQ. The CDR3 runs 13 residues. The J segment lost 8 bases and the V segment lost 0 bases, leaving 4 bases of the junction unmatched. The CDR3 region is CASSLGQGKGYTF. The CDR3 nucleotides are TGCGCCAGCAGCTTGGGACAGGGCAAAGGCTACACCTTC.

V is TRBV19 and J is TRBJ2-3, with 12 positions matching TRBD2. The germline CDR1 and CDR2 sequences are LNHDA and SQIVND (reference sequence). Trimming cost V 10 bases and J 2 bases; bases outside gene matches: 13. This CDR3 is built from 17 residues. The DNA of the CDR3 is TGTGCCACCAATTCCATAGGACTAGCGGGGTCCACAGATACGCAGTATTTT. It codes for CATNSIGLAGSTDTQYF.

The genes are TRBV5-1 and TRBJ2-1; tentative D call: TRBD2 (6 bases). This CDR3 comprises 17 residues. The V end was cut by 3 bases, the J end by 9 bases, with 25 bases between. CDR1 and CDR2 (germline): SGHRS, YFSETQ. The CDR3 is CASSSLLHRDSVIEQFF. The CDR3 bases are TGCGCCAGCAGCTCGCTGCTACACCGGGACTCGGTTATTGAGCAGTTCTTC.

This chain connects TRBV7-2 to TRBJ2-1; TRBD1 matches at 10 bases. Trimming removed 6 bases from V and 7 bases from J; junction bases left unmatched: 12. The germline gives CDR1 SGHTA, CDR2 FQGNSA. The CDR3 has 16 residues. CDR3 sequence (DNA): TGTGCCAGCAGTTTCGCTAACCGGGACAGGGGTAATGAGCAGTTCTTC. Amino acid sequence: CASSFANRDRGNEQFF.

The chain recombines TRBV7-3 with TRBJ1-6, with TRBD1 identical over 7 bases. The junction had 4 bases not matched to a gene; V was cut back by 5 bases and J by 9 bases. CDR1 is SGHTA and CDR2 is FQGTGA in the germline V gene. The CDR3 is made up of 13 amino acids. The CDR3 bases are TGTGCCAGCAGCCTCGACAGGGCTTCACCCCTCCACTTT. Translated: CASSLDRASPLHF.

The chain employs TRBV7-2 and TRBJ1-6, with 8 bases matching TRBD1. Unmatched junction bases numbered 9, after V lost 1 base and J lost 7 bases. CDR1 is SGHTA, CDR2 FQGNSA, per germline. The CDR3 loop spans 17 amino acids. CDR3 sequence reads: CASSLEGRGLLNSPLHF. The DNA for the CDR3 is TGTGCCAGCAGCTTAGAGGGCAGGGGGCTGTTAAATTCACCCCTCCACTTT.

The gene calls are TRBV3-1 (or the pseudogene TRBV3-2) and TRBJ1-1, with D perhaps TRBD1 (5 bases). The germline V gene encodes CDR1 LGHDT and CDR2 YNNKEL (reference sequence). Trimming left V 0 bases short and J 0 bases short, with 11 bases between. The CDR3 loop spans 16 amino acids. The CDR3 reads CASSQDRRGLNTEAFF. The CDR3 DNA follows: TGTGCCAGCAGCCAAGATCGGAGGGGACTGAACACTGAAGCTTTCTTT.

The rearrangement uses TRBV5-4 and TRBJ1-2, with D maybe TRBD1 (5 bases). Germline V gives CDR1 SGHNT, CDR2 YYREEE (reference sequence). Trimming cost V 4 bases and J 4 bases, with 8 bases left between them. The CDR3 length is 12 residues. The CDR3 spells CASSGDFYGYTF. DNA of the CDR3: TGTGCCAGCAGCGGGGACTTCTATGGCTACACCTTC.

V is TRBV2 and J is TRBJ2-5; TRBD2 aligns across 13 bases. CDR1 and CDR2 (germline): SNHLY, FYNNEI. This CDR3 contains 15 residues. The junction had 4 bases not matched to a gene; V was cut back by 5 bases and J by 4 bases. CDR3 residues: CASSPTSGGGETQYF. The DNA for the CDR3 is TGTGCCAGCAGTCCTACTAGCGGGGGGGGAGAGACCCAGTACTTC.

This clone was picked up a small number of times. The chain combines TRBV2 with TRBJ2-1; 8 bases are a match to TRBD1. CDR1 SNHLY and CDR2 FYNNEI come from the germline V gene. J lost 8 bases, V lost 6 bases, and 9 bases had no gene match. CDR3 length: 14 amino acids. Here the CDR3 reads CASSEKDRGDEQFF. In DNA, the CDR3 is TGTGCCAGCAGCGAAAAAGACAGGGGCGATGAGCAGTTCTTC.

V gene TRBV12-3 or TRBV12-4 combines with J gene TRBJ2-3; possible D gene TRBD1, 6 bases. V lost 5 bases and J 4 bases, leaving 10 bases between the germline ends. The CDR3 contains 13 residues. The DNA for the CDR3 is TGTGCCAGCAGTATAACAGGGTCAGATACGCAGTATTTT. Translation gives CASSITGSDTQYF.

This chain uses TRBV2 with TRBJ2-5; D might be TRBD1 (6 bases). CDR1 and CDR2 from the germline V gene are SNHLY and FYNNEI. Trimming pared 7 bases from V and 1 base from J, leaving 16 bases between. The CDR3 totals 15 residues. The DNA of the CDR3 is TGTGCCAGCACAAGGGGACAAGCCTCCCAAGAGACCCAGTACTTC. Its translation is CASTRGQASQETQYF.

The CDR3 DNA reads as TGTGCCAGTAGTTCCAGTAGCGGGAGCACAGATACGCAGTATTTT. This translates into CASSSSSGSTDTQYF. This chain joins TRBV19 and TRBJ2-3, with 7 bases lining up with TRBD2. With V trimmed by 5 bases and J by 0 bases, 5 bases remained unmatched. This CDR3 is 15 amino acids long. Germline CDR1 reads LNHDA; CDR2 reads SQIVND (reference sequence). The variable domain in full, completed from reference TRBV19 and TRBJ2-3, reads DGGITQSPKYLFRKEGQNVTLSCEQNLNHDAMYWYRQDPGQGLRLIYYSQIVNDFQKGDIAEGYSVSREKKESFPLTVTSAQKNPTAFYLCASSSSSGSTDTQYFGPGTRLTVL.

The rearrangement links TRBV10-3 to TRBJ1-1; 7 bases map to TRBD1. The germline gives CDR1 ENHRY, CDR2 SYGVKD. The CDR3 loop spans 18 amino acids. Trimming at V came to 8 bases and at J to 1 base, leaving 19 bases not matched to a gene. The CDR3 coding sequence is TGTGCCATCCTGGATCCGACAGGGTTTCAAGCGTCGAACACTGAAGCTTTCTTT. Its translation is CAILDPTGFQASNTEAFF.